Each of the 5 T cell receptor beta chains below was sequenced from the same sample in a study of blood T cells in healthy people across ages. Through a sample-barcoded 5' primer and a J-beta primer mix, a second PCR was run for 7 to 11 cycles. TCRdb redid the calling of the 5' RACE reads with MiXCR, one entry per CDR3 protein. The table shows around 1,600,000 distinct CDR3 sequences, with 35% to 45% occurring only once. Sequenced input: blood. These receptors were obtained from a young woman in good health.

The rearrangement uses TRBV2 and TRBJ2-3, with D maybe TRBD2 (6 bases). Deletions cut 5 bases from V and 8 bases from J, with 29 bases between. CDR1 is SNHLY, CDR2 FYNNEI, per germline. The CDR3 is 18 residues long. The CDR3 DNA follows: TGTGCCAGCAGTCCCACCCTAGATCCGGGACGGGTGGGGGGTACGCAGTATTTT. This sequence encodes CASSPTLDPGRVGGTQYF.

The chain has TRBV5-1 and TRBJ2-3; TRBD2 matches at 7 bases. J gave up 0 bases and V 7 bases, and 8 bases lay outside the gene matches. The CDR3 length is 15 residues. From germline, CDR1 is SGHRS and CDR2 YFSETQ. The CDR3 nucleotides read TGCGCCAGCTATGAGGCGGGGGTTAGCACAGATACGCAGTATTTT. It codes for CASYEAGVSTDTQYF.

The CDR3, as DNA: TGTGCCAGCAGCCAAGAGGACAGGGGGCGACGGGGCTACACCTTC. This gives the protein CASSQEDRGRRGYTF. The rearrangement joins TRBV4-2 to TRBJ1-2, with 11 bases that match TRBD1. The V gene's germline CDR1 is LGHNA and CDR2 YNFKEQ. This CDR3 spans 15 amino acids. Trimming at V came to 0 bases and at J to 8 bases, leaving 5 bases not matched to a gene.

This clonotype was seen only a few times. The rearrangement uses TRBV7-2 and TRBJ2-1; D might be TRBD2 (5 bases). Germline CDR1 reads SGHTA; CDR2 reads FQGNSA. The CDR3 has 14 residues. Between the trimmed V and J ends, which lost 5 bases and 9 bases, there was a span of 17 bases. CDR3 protein: CASSPGLFSAEQFF. DNA for the CDR3: TGTGCCAGCAGCCCCGGACTCTTTTCCGCTGAGCAGTTCTTC.

This clonotype has just a few counts. The CDR3, as DNA: TGTGCCAGCAGTTCGGCTGCGAACACCGGGGAGCTGTTTTTT. Its translation is CASSSAANTGELFF. The chain joins TRBV12-3 or TRBV12-4 to TRBJ2-2; D uncertain. This CDR3 comprises 14 residues. V lost 4 bases to trimming and J lost 0 bases, with 6 bases between them.